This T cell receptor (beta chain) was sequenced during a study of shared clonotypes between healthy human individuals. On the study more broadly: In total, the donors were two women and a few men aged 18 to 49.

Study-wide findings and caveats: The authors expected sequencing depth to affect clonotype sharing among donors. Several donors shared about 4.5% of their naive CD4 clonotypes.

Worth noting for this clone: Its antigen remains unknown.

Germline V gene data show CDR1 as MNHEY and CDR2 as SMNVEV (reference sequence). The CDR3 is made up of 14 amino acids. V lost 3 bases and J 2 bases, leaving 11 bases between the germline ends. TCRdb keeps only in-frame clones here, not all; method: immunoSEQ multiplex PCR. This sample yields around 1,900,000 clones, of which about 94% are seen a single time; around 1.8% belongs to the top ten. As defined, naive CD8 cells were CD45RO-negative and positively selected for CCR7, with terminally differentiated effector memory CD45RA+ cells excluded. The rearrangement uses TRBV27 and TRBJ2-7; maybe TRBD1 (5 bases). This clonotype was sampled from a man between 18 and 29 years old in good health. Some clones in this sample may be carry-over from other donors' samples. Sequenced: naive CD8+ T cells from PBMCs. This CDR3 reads CASSLGLNPYEQYF. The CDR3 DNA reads TGTGCCAGCAGTTTGGGGCTAAATCCCTACGAGCAGTACTTC.